These 18 T cell receptor beta chains came from one sample sequenced in a study of control samples from healthy donors and cancer patients. Sequenced by immunoSEQ multiplex PCR; TCRdb stores in-frame clones only, minus some. This sample has some 130,000 clones, with approximately 90% found just once. The specimen sequenced was blood. The receptors shown here come from a man aged 35 to 55 in good health.

The chain is built from TRBV5-1 and TRBJ1-1, with TRBD1 matching over 9 bases. With V trimmed by 4 bases and J by 4 bases, 5 bases remained unmatched. CDR1 is SGHRS, CDR2 YFSETQ, per germline. This CDR3 spans 14 amino acids. CDR3: CASSRTGETTEAFF. The CDR3 coding sequence is TGCGCCAGCAGCCGGACAGGGGAAACCACTGAAGCTTTCTTT. The full variable domain, rest sourced from reference TRBV5-1 and TRBJ1-1, is KAGVTQTPRYLIKTRGQQVTLSCSPISGHRSVSWYQQTPGQGLQFLFEYFSETQRNKGNFPGRFSGRQFSNSRSEMNVSTLELGDSALYLCASSRTGETTEAFFGQGTRLTVV.

The chain links TRBV7-6 to TRBJ2-7; 7 bases map to TRBD2. V lost 1 base, J lost 1 base, and 10 bases stayed unmatched. Germline CDR1 reads SGHVS; CDR2 reads FNYEAQ. The length of the CDR3 is 17 residues. The CDR3 DNA reads as TGTGCCAGCAGCTTAGACTTGTATGGGGGGGATTCCTACGAGCAGTACTTC. Protein product: CASSLDLYGGDSYEQYF.

The chain carries TRBV11-3 and TRBJ2-1, with D possibly TRBD2 on 5 matching bases. Germline loops: CDR1 SGHNT, CDR2 YENEEA. V lost 5 bases and J lost 4, with 12 bases in between. The CDR3 runs 14 residues. The CDR3 DNA is TGTGCCAGCAGCCTGAGGACTTCTTACAATGAGCAGTTCTTC. The encoded protein is CASSLRTSYNEQFF.

This chain joins TRBV9 and TRBJ2-2; D possibly corresponds to TRBD1 (6 bases). The germline CDR1 and CDR2 sequences are SGDLS and YYNGEE. The CDR3 contains 16 residues. With 0 bases removed from V and 1 base from J, the gap between germline ends came to 10 bases. CDR3 loop: CASSVAGARNTGELFF. The CDR3 nucleotides are TGTGCCAGCAGCGTAGCAGGGGCGAGGAACACCGGGGAGCTGTTTTTT.

V usage is TRBV6-6 and J usage is TRBJ2-5; 14 bases match TRBD2. Germline lookup yields CDR1 MNHNY and CDR2 SVGAGI (reference sequence). The CDR3 contains 16 residues. J was trimmed by 4 bases and V by 5 bases; bases with no gene match: 6. CDR3 nucleotide sequence: TGTGCCAGCAGTCAGGGACTAGCGGGGGCCGGAGAGACCCAGTACTTC. Its translation: CASSQGLAGAGETQYF.

V gene TRBV4-3 combines with J gene TRBJ2-1; D perhaps matches TRBD1 (6 bases). The CDR3 is made up of 16 amino acids. Germline V lookup: CDR1 LGHNA, CDR2 YSLEER. V was trimmed by 0 bases and J by 0 bases, leaving 9 bases between them. CDR3 amino acids: CASSQDVGASYNEQFF. The CDR3 region has the DNA TGCGCCAGCAGCCAAGATGTGGGGGCCTCCTACAATGAGCAGTTCTTC.

J is TRBJ2-7 and V is TRBV10-1; D is perhaps TRBD2 (6 bases). Between the trimmed V and J ends, which lost 2 bases and 4 bases, there was a span of 12 bases. Germline V gives CDR1 WNHNN, CDR2 SYGVQD (reference sequence). The CDR3 consists of 14 residues. The CDR3 sequence is CASSEEGLMYEQYF. The CDR3 DNA reads as TGCGCCAGCAGTGAGGAGGGACTCATGTACGAGCAGTACTTC.

The CDR3 protein is CASNSQGGKLFF. CDR3 bases: TGTGCCAGCAACTCTCAGGGGGGAAAACTGTTTTTT. The chain recombines TRBV28 with TRBJ1-4; 7 bases map to TRBD1. The germline V gene has CDR1 MDHEN and CDR2 SYDVKM. V dropped 7 bases and J dropped 10; count of bases not matched to a gene: 6. The CDR3 has 12 amino acids.

The gene calls are TRBV2 and TRBJ1-2; 9 bases agree with TRBD1. CDR1 and CDR2 (germline): SNHLY, FYNNEI. This CDR3 has 11 amino acids. The V and J ends lost 6 bases and 7 bases, in that order; junction bases with no gene match: 0. The DNA for the CDR3 is TGTGCCAGCAGGGGACAGGGTGGCTACACCTTC. It specifies CASRGQGGYTF.

V usage is TRBV11-2 and J usage is TRBJ1-1; 7 positions match TRBD1. V trimming: 3 bases; J trimming: 0 bases; junction bases outside the gene matches: 4. The CDR3 loop spans 15 amino acids. The germline V gene encodes CDR1 SGHAT and CDR2 FQNNGV. The CDR3 sequence is CASSFWTGLNTEAFF. As DNA, the CDR3 is TGTGCCAGCAGCTTTTGGACAGGCCTGAACACTGAAGCTTTCTTT.

The V gene is TRBV5-1, the J gene TRBJ1-1, with unresolved D. The germline CDR1 and CDR2 sequences are SGHRS and YFSETQ. Between the trimmed V and J ends, which lost 4 bases and 5 bases, there was a span of 12 bases. The CDR3 has 13 residues. CDR3 bases: TGCGCCAGCAGCGGGGTTTTAGGGACTGAAGCTTTCTTT. Protein product: CASSGVLGTEAFF.

The rearrangement joins TRBV7-2 to TRBJ2-1; D uncertain. CDR1 is SGHTA, CDR2 FQGNSA, per germline. CDR3 length: 13 residues. V lost 1 base, J lost 4 bases, and 5 bases lay in between. CDR3 coding DNA: TGTGCCAGCAGCTTAGGGGAATACAATGAGCAGTTCTTC. Its protein is CASSLGEYNEQFF.

This chain uses TRBV19 with TRBJ1-3; D is perhaps TRBD1 (5 bases). CDR1 and CDR2 (germline): LNHDA, SQIVND (reference sequence). V was trimmed by 5 bases and J by 0 bases, leaving 11 bases between them. This CDR3 region has 15 residues. CDR3 protein: CASSRTSSSGNTIYF. Written as DNA, the CDR3 is TGTGCCAGTAGTCGGACAAGCTCCTCTGGAAACACCATATATTTT. The full variable domain, completed using reference TRBV19 and TRBJ1-3, is DGGITQSPKYLFRKEGQNVTLSCEQNLNHDAMYWYRQDPGQGLRLIYYSQIVNDFQKGDIAEGYSVSREKKESFPLTVTSAQKNPTAFYLCASSRTSSSGNTIYFGEGSWLTVV.

The J gene is TRBJ1-5, the V gene TRBV10-3, with 9 positions matching TRBD1. This CDR3 region has 14 residues. Per the germline V gene, CDR1 is ENHRY and CDR2 is SYGVKD. The V segment lost 2 bases and the J segment 4 bases; nucleotides outside the gene matches: 0. CDR3 sequence (DNA): TGTGCCATCAGTGAGGGACAGGGGAATCAGCCCCAGCATTTT. It translates to CAISEGQGNQPQHF.

The chain links TRBV6-1 to TRBJ1-2; maybe TRBD1 (6 bases). V lost 1 base to trimming and J lost 4 bases, with 10 bases between them. Germline CDR1 reads MNHNS; CDR2 reads SASEGT. The CDR3 extends over 14 amino acids. The CDR3 DNA follows: TGTGCCAGCAGTGAAGTGGGGGGGCTCTATGGCTACACCTTC. As protein: CASSEVGGLYGYTF.

This clone came up once. The rearrangement links TRBV2 to TRBJ1-5; 7 nucleotides agree with TRBD1. CDR3 length equals 15 residues. Germline V lookup: CDR1 SNHLY, CDR2 FYNNEI. V lost 4 bases and J lost 1; bases outside the gene matches: 4. This CDR3 is CASSVTGVSNQPQHF. In nucleotides, the CDR3 is TGTGCCAGCAGTGTCACAGGGGTGAGCAATCAGCCCCAGCATTTT.

In its sample, this clone was seen once. The genes are TRBV3-1 (or the pseudogene TRBV3-2) and TRBJ2-3; the D is unclear. Germline V gives CDR1 LGHDT, CDR2 YNNKEL (reference sequence). Between the trimmed V and J ends, which lost 8 bases and 4 bases, there was a span of 10 bases. The CDR3 spans 12 residues. The CDR3 is CASGRLSDTQYF. The CDR3 nucleotides read TGTGCCAGCGGCCGGCTATCAGATACGCAGTATTTT.

This CDR3 is CAWSTVPGQGGTF. The CDR3 DNA is TGTGCCTGGAGTACCGTACCCGGACAGGGTGGCACCTTC. The chain carries TRBV30 and TRBJ1-2, with 8 nucleotides matching TRBD1. This CDR3 contains 13 residues. With V trimmed by 2 bases and J by 13 bases, 12 bases remained unmatched. CDR1 and CDR2 (germline): GTSNPN, SVGIG (reference sequence).